What follows describes a single TCR beta chain. This specimen comes from a study of blood T cell repertoires in COVID-19. Study-level background: Acute and convalescent COVID-19 specimens originated in the United States, Italy and Spain.

This CDR3 is built from 15 residues. Germline V gives CDR1 SGDLS, CDR2 YYNGEE. V lost 3 bases, J lost 10 bases, and 23 bases lay in between. As handled by the study authors: Quantification of nucleated cells was approximated via reference gene primer amplification. This table comes from immunoSEQ multiplex PCR, and its TCRdb copy is limited to in-frame clones, with some not included. V, J and clone size are taken as reported in that table, and D and trimming were inferred from the DNA itself. Counted here are approximately 280,000 clones, 80% to 90% occurring once; the ten biggest clones make up 8% to 13%.

The sequenced sample was peripheral blood. This clonotype was sampled from a woman in her 70s with acute or convalescent COVID-19. This chain connects TRBV9 to TRBJ2-7; tentative D call: TRBD2 (6 bases). CDR3 in DNA: TGTGCCAGCAGCGCAGAGGTGGGGGGAAGTAATGAACAGTACTTC. It codes for CASSAEVGGSNEQYF.